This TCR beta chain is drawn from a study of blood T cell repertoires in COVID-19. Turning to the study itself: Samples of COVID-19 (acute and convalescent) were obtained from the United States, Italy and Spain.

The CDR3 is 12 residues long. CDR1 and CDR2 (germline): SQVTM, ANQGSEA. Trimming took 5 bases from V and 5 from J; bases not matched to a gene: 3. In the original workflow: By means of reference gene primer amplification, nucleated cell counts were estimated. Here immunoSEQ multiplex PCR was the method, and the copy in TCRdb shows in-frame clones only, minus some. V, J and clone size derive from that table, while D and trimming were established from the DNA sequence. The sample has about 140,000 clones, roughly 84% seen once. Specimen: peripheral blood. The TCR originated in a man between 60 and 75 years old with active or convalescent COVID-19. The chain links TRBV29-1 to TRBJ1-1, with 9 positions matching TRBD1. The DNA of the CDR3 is TGCAGCGTTTACGACAGGGGGACTGAAGCTTTCTTT. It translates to CSVYDRGTEAFF.